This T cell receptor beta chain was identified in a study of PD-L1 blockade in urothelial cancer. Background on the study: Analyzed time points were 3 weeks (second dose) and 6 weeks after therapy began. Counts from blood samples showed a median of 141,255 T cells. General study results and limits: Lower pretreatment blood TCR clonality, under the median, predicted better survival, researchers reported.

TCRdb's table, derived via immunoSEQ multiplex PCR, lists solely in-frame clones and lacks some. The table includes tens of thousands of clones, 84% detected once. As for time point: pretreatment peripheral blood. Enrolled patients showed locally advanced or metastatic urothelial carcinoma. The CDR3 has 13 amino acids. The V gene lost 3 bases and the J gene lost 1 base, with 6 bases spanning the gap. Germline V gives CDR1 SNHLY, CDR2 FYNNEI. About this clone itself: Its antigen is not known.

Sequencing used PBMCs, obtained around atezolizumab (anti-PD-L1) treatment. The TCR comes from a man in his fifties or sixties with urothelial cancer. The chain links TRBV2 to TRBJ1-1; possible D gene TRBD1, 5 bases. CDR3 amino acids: CASSEDTNTEAFF. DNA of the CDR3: TGTGCCAGCAGTGAGGACACGAACACTGAAGCTTTCTTT.